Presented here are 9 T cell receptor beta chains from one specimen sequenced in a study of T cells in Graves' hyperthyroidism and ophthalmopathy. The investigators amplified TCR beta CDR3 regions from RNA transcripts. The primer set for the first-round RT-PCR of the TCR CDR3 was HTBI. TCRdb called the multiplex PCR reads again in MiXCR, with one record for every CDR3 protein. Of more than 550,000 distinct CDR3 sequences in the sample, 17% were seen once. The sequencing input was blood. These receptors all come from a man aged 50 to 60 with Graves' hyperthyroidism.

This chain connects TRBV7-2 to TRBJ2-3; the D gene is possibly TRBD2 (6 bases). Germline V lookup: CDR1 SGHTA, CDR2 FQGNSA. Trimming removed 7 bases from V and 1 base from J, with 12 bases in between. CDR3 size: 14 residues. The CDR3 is CASTAAGRTDTQYF. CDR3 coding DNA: TGTGCCAGCACCGCAGCGGGCCGCACAGATACGCAGTATTTT.

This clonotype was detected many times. The CDR3 DNA sequence: TGTGCCAGCAGTGGGGCGGGAGAAAAACTGTTTTTT. Translation: CASSGAGEKLFF. The V and J genes are TRBV28 and TRBJ1-4; D is perhaps TRBD1 (5 bases). Trimming pared 5 bases from V and 8 bases from J, leaving 9 bases between. Germline V gene sequence: CDR1 MDHEN, CDR2 SYDVKM. The CDR3 covers 12 residues. Variable domain in full (rest from reference TRBV28 and TRBJ1-4): DVKVTQSSRYLVKRTGEKVFLECVQDMDHENMFWYRQDPGLGLRLIYFSYDVKMKEKGDIPEGYSVSREKKERFSLILESASTNQTSMYLCASSGAGEKLFFGSGTQLSVL.

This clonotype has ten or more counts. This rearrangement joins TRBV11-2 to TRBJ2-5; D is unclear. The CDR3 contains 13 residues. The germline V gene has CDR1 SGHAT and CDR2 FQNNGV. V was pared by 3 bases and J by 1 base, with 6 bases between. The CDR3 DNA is TGTGCCAGCAGCTTCGGACCCCAAGAGACCCAGTACTTC. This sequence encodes CASSFGPQETQYF.

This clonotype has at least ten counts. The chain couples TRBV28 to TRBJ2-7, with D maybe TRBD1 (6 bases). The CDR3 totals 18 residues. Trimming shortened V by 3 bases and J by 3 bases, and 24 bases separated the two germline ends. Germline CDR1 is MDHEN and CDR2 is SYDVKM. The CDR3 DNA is TGTGCCAGCAGTTTTCCGTCTTCCTCGACAGGAATTTTCTACGAGCAGTACTTC. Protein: CASSFPSSSTGIFYEQYF.

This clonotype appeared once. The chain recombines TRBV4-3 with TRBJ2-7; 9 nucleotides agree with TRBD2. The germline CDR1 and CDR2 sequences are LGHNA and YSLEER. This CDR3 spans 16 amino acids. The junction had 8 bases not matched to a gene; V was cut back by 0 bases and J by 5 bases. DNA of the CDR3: TGCGCCAGCAGCCAAGACAGCGGGAGGCCTTTGGACGAGCAGTACTTC. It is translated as CASSQDSGRPLDEQYF.

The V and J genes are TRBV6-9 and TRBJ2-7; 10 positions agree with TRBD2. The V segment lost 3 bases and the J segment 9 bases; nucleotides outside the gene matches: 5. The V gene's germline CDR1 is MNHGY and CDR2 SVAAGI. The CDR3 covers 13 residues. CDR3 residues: CASSYKAGGGQYF. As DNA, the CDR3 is TGTGCCAGCAGTTACAAAGCGGGAGGGGGGCAGTACTTC.

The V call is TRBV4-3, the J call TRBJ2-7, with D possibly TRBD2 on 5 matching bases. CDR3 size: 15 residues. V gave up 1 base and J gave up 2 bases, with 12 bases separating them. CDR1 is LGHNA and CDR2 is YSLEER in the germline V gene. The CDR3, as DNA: TGCGCCAGCAGCCAAGCGTTTGGAGCGGCCTACGAGCAGTACTTC. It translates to CASSQAFGAAYEQYF.

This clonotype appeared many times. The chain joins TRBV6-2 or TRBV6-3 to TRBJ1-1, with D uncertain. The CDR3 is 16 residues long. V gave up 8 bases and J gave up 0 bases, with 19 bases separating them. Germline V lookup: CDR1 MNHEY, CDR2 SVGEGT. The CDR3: CASGIGQTEMNTEAFF. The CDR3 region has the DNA TGTGCCAGCGGGATAGGGCAGACGGAAATGAACACTGAAGCTTTCTTT.

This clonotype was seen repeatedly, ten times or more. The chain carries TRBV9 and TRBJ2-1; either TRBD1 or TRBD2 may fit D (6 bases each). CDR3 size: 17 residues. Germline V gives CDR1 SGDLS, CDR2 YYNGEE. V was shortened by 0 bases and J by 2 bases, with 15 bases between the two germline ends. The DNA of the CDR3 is TGTGCCAGCAGCGTAGATGGAGGGGGGTATCCCTACAATGAGCAGTTCTTC. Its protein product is CASSVDGGGYPYNEQFF.